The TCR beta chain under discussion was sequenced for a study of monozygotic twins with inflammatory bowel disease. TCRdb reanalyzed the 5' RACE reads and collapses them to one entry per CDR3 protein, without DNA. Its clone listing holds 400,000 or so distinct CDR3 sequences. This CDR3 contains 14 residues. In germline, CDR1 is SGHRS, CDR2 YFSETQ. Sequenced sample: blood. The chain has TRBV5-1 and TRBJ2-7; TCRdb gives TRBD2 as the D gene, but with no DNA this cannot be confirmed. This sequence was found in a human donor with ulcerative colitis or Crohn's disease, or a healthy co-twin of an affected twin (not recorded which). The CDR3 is CASSATSGSYEQYF. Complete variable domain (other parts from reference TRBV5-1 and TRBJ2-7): KAGVTQTPRYLIKTRGQQVTLSCSPISGHRSVSWYQQTPGQGLQFLFEYFSETQRNKGNFPGRFSGRQFSNSRSEMNVSTLELGDSALYLCASSATSGSYEQYFGPGTRLTVT.